The T cell receptor beta chain described here comes from a study of T cell repertoires in cytomegalovirus infection. About the research overall: Public TCR beta signature analysis indicated the presence of both CMV infection and matching HLA type.

Points from the study as a whole: Clonotype analysis showed dominance of the ex vivo response by HLA-C-restricted CMV-specific TCR beta clonotypes. Cumulative frequency of public TCR beta families picked out carriers of CMV plus the relevant HLA.

This clonotype showed up just a few times. Its target is not known. TCRdb reanalysed the reads using MiXCR and keeps one entry per CDR3 protein. In the table there are more than 250,000 distinct CDR3 sequences, around a quarter of which are singletons. There are 13 residues in the CDR3. The germline V gene has CDR1 MNHEY and CDR2 SVGAGI. V was clipped by 7 bases and J by 0 bases, with 8 bases between them. This TCR was recovered from a human donor in good health (CMV status not recorded). Some clones in this sample may be carry-over from other donors' samples. The rearrangement joins TRBV6-5 to TRBJ2-3; TRBD2 is a possible D gene (5 bases). The sample in question was cultured PBMCs, obtained from culture after CMV antigen stimulation. The DNA for the CDR3 is TGTGCCAGCATAGCGCCCAGCACAGATACGCAGTATTTT. This encodes CASIAPSTDTQYF.